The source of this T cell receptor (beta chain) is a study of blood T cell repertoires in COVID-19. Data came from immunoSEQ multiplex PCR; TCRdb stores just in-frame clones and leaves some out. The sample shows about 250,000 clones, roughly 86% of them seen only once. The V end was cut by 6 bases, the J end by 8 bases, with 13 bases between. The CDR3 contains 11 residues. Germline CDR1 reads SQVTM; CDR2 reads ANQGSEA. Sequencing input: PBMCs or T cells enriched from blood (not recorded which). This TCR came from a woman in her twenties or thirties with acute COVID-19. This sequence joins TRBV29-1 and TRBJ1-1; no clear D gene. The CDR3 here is CSVANVREAFF. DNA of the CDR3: TGCAGCGTGGCAAACGTAAGAGAAGCTTTCTTT.